This TCR beta chain was documented in a study of blood T cells in healthy people across ages. For this clonotype: The antigen remains undetermined.

The second PCR ran about 6 to 12 cycles with a sample-barcoded 5' primer and J-beta primers. TCRdb called the 5' RACE reads again in MiXCR, with one record for every CDR3 protein. Of 850,000 to 1,300,000 distinct CDR3 sequences in the sample, under 45% are singletons; the top ten hold approximately 17%. Study-wide points: TCR beta diversity, measured per million T cells, fell in a roughly linear way with age.

Ten milliliters of peripheral blood were drawn from each donor into EDTA-treated tubes. Germline CDR1 reads SGHRS; CDR2 reads YFSETQ. The germline V and J ends were trimmed by 0 bases and 3 bases, with 9 bases remaining between them. This CDR3 is built from 14 residues. This TCR was recovered from a woman aged 60-75 years in good health. Sequenced material: blood. This chain links TRBV5-1 with TRBJ1-1; D is unclear. Written as DNA, the CDR3 is TGCGCCAGCAGCTTGGAGGGATCGGACACTGAAGCTTTCTTT. Translated: CASSLEGSDTEAFF.